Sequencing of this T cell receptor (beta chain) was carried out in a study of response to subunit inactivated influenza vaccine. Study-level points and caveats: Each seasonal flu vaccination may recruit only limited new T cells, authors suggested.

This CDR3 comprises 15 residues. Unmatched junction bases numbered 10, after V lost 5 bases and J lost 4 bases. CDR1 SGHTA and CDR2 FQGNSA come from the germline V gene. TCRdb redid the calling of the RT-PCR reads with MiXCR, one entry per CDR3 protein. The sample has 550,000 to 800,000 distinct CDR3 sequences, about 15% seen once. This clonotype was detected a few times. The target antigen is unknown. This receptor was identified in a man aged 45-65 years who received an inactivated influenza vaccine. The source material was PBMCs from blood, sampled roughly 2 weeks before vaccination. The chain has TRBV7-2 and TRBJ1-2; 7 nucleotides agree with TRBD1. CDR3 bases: TGTGCCAGCAGCCTTTGGGACAGTGGAACCTATGGCTACACCTTC. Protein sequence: CASSLWDSGTYGYTF. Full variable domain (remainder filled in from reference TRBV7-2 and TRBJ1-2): GAGVSQSPSNKVTEKGKDVELRCDPISGHTALYWYRQSLGQGLEFLIYFQGNSAPDKSGLPSDRFSAERTGGSVSTLTIQRTQQEDSAVYLCASSLWDSGTYGYTFGSGTRLTVV.